This T cell receptor beta chain derives from a study of blood T cell repertoires in COVID-19 (dated by TCRdb to 2018 to 2021). Study-level background: Samples covering the acute and convalescent phases of COVID-19 were provided by collaborators in the United States, Italy and Spain. The material from the prospective study consisted of cDNA or gDNA derived from T cells, B-cell-depleted T cells, or PBMCs. Subjects who had been exposed to COVID-19, were actively infected with it, or had recovered from it provided the deeply sampled blood TCRbeta repertoires that made up the dataset. The repertoires were made available in a free public database intended to serve as a resource for research on the immune response to SARS-CoV-2. The samples were drawn from the first 160 participants of the ongoing ImmuneRACE study and from over a thousand subjects provided by 6 global collaborators. The sample metadata nearly always contained a de-identified subject ID, COVID-19 status, age in years and sex. Where available, HLA class I and class II types were obtained from metadata supplied by the sample provider rather than from assay-based typing.

Reading from cysteine to phenylalanine, the CDR3 counts 13 amino acids. Only CDR3 DNA is held: 39 bases, read in frame from base 1. The study at large found these results: The quantity of clinical and demographic metadata differed by source and by participant and was supplied without curation.

TCRbeta CDR3 regions were amplified from genomic DNA using the immunoSEQ Assay, a bias-controlled multiplex PCR. Concerning the study's data processing: The number of nucleated cells in each sample was estimated from the amplification of reference gene primers within the assay. To quantify the absolute abundance of each unique TCRbeta CDR3 rearrangement, sequence reads were collapsed and filtered. Productive Simpson clonality was computed per sample as the square root of Simpson's diversity index over productive rearrangements. The table was pulled from immuneACCESS by TCRdb, which kept in-frame rearrangements only. Such tables lose some clones; where checked, under half of the loss comes from unresolved V genes, and the rest has no known cause. The V and J calls and clone size were taken over from that table, and D and trimming were inferred from the DNA. The sample table holds some 130,000 clones, of which roughly 90% were seen once. The leading ten clones occupy roughly 5% of the sample.

A word on this clone: Its antigen target is currently unknown. A read error may account for a junction end that differs from germline.

One collaborating source in Seattle enrolled patients while the patients were actively infected and followed the patients over time throughout the course of disease. Collaborating institutions collected whole blood in K2EDTA tubes following their own protocols. Collaborator samples were shipped for TCRbeta analysis as frozen whole blood, isolated PBMCs, or DNA extracted from either sample type. The sequencing input was peripheral blood. This sequence originates from a man aged 60-69 years with COVID-19, enrolled during active disease. In this chain, TRBV12-3 or TRBV12-4 is recombined with TRBJ1-2; the D gene is possibly TRBD1, with 6 bases matching. The DNA sequence follows: TGTGCCAGCAGCTTAGGACAGCTTTATGGCTACACCTTC. This yields the protein CASSLGQLYGYTF.